A selection of T cell receptor beta chains follows, all from one sample in a study of cytomegalovirus exposure and HLA in healthy donors. Data came from immunoSEQ multiplex PCR; TCRdb stores just in-frame clones and leaves some out. The sample carries approximately 210,000 clones, roughly 87% recorded once. Sequencing was performed on PBMCs. All receptors come from a man aged 40-49 years in good health and CMV-seropositive. The CDR3 runs from the conserved cysteine through the conserved F or W. A D gene is named only where the DNA matches it firmly. A clone size is listed for some rows: how often the clone was seen (once, few, many), or a class if it is expanded.

TGCAGCGTTGAATTAAGGGAGGGCAGGCCACTCTACAATGAGCAGTTCTTC | CSVELREGRPLYNEQFF | NA | 17 | TRBJ2-1 | TRBV29-1 | TRBD2
TGCGCCAGCAGCTTGACATTCCTAGCGGGAGGATTTGATGAGCAGTTCTTC | CASSLTFLAGGFDEQFF | NA | 17 | TRBJ2-1 | TRBV5-1 | TRBD2
TGTGCCAGCAGTCAGCTAGCGGGAGTTGGGTATGAGCAGTTCTTC | CASSQLAGVGYEQFF | NA | 15 | TRBJ2-1 | TRBV5-6 | TRBD2
TGTGCCAGCCGCGCGGGGGAGGGAAGGGAGCTGTTTTTT | CASRAGEGRELFF | NA | 13 | TRBJ2-2 | TRBV6-5 | TRBD2
TGCGCCAGCAGTGAGGCCCGGTACACTGAAGCTTTCTTT | CASSEARYTEAFF | once | 13 | TRBJ1-1 | TRBV10-2 | NA
TGTGCCAGCAGCTTCAGCTCCTACAATGAGCAGTTCTTC | CASSFSSYNEQFF | NA | 13 | TRBJ2-1 | TRBV6-1 | NA
TGTGCCAGCAGATTGACTAGTTACAATGAGCAGTTCTTC | CASRLTSYNEQFF | NA | 13 | TRBJ2-1 | TRBV27 | NA
TGTGCCAGCAGCTCCGAGACTAGCAGCGATGAGCAGTTCTTC | CASSSETSSDEQFF | NA | 14 | TRBJ2-1 | TRBV7-9 | TRBD2
TGTGCCAGCAGTTTGGGTCCGGGTTGGAATTCACCCCTCCACTTT | CASSLGPGWNSPLHF | NA | 15 | TRBJ1-6 | TRBV28 | NA
TGTGCCAGCAGCTACCGACAGGGGTCCGGCTACACCTTC | CASSYRQGSGYTF | NA | 13 | TRBJ1-2 | TRBV11-2 | TRBD1
TGTGCCTGGAGTGTAGGGACTTATGGCTACACCTTC | CAWSVGTYGYTF | NA | 12 | TRBJ1-2 | TRBV30 | NA
TGTGCCAGCAGCTTAGTAATCCTAGCCCGCTACAATGAGCAGTTCTTC | CASSLVILARYNEQFF | NA | 16 | TRBJ2-1 | TRBV7-8 | NA
TGTGCCAGCAGCCCGTTCTCTGGGCCGGCGGGAGAGCAGTACTTC | CASSPFSGPAGEQYF | NA | 15 | TRBJ2-7 | TRBV5-8 | NA
TGTGCCAGCACCTGGGGGACTAGCTTGGCGGAGACCCAGTACTTC | CASTWGTSLAETQYF | once | 15 | TRBJ2-5 | TRBV5-4 | TRBD2
TGTGCCAGCAGCTTAGAGAGGGGGCACGAGCAGTACTTC | CASSLERGHEQYF | NA | 13 | TRBJ2-7 | TRBV7-8 | TRBD1
TGCAGCGTTGAACGGGAAGCTGAAGATACGCAGTATTTT | CSVEREAEDTQYF | once | 13 | TRBJ2-3 | TRBV29-1 | NA
TGCGCCAGCAGCTTTGGAGACAGGGGGCGAGTTAACTATGGCTACACCTTC | CASSFGDRGRVNYGYTF | NA | 17 | TRBJ1-2 | TRBV5-1 | TRBD1
TGTTCCAGCAGCTTAGCCTCGGGACTGTACGATCACGAGCAGTACTTC | CSSSLASGLYDHEQYF | NA | 16 | TRBJ2-7 | TRBV7-9 | NA
TGTGCCAGCAGCGCTGGGACAGACTATAATGAAAAACTGTTTTTT | CASSAGTDYNEKLFF | NA | 15 | TRBJ1-4 | TRBV7-3 | TRBD1
TGTGCCAGCAGCGTCGTCGCGGAAAGCACAGATACGCAGTATTTT | CASSVVAESTDTQYF | NA | 15 | TRBJ2-3 | TRBV7-3 | NA
TGCGCCAGCAGCTTGGCGGGAGGTGGAGGGGAGCTGTTTTTT | CASSLAGGGGELFF | NA | 14 | TRBJ2-2 | TRBV5-1 | TRBD2
TGTGCCAGCAGTCCAAACAGGGCTGGGTTCGACGAGCAGTACTTC | CASSPNRAGFDEQYF | few | 15 | TRBJ2-7 | TRBV7-6 | NA
TGTGCCAGCAGGGGACTAGCGGGAGCGGGCGGGGAGCTGTTTTTT | CASRGLAGAGGELFF | NA | 15 | TRBJ2-2 | TRBV2 | TRBD2
TGTGCCAGCAGCCTTACTCGGGACACAGATACGCAGTATTTT | CASSLTRDTDTQYF | NA | 14 | TRBJ2-3 | TRBV11-3 | NA
TGTGCCAGCACCCGAACAGCACGGGGCTATGGCTACACCTTC | CASTRTARGYGYTF | few | 14 | TRBJ1-2 | TRBV6-5 | NA
TGTGCCAGCAGTTACTCTCCCGACAGGGGTGGTGGCTACACCTTC | CASSYSPDRGGGYTF | NA | 15 | TRBJ1-2 | TRBV6-5 | TRBD1
TGTGCCAGCAGCGTAGGGGCAGGGAAAAATCAGCCCCAGCATTTT | CASSVGAGKNQPQHF | NA | 15 | TRBJ1-5 | TRBV9 | NA
TGTGCCAGTAGTCTCGGACAGGGCTCTCAGCCCCAGCATTTT | CASSLGQGSQPQHF | NA | 14 | TRBJ1-5 | TRBV19 | TRBD1
TGTGCCAGCAGGGACCGGGACTCAAACTACGAGCAGTACTTC | CASRDRDSNYEQYF | NA | 14 | TRBJ2-7 | TRBV6-5 | NA
TGCGCCAGCAGCCCCTCCGGGCTAGCGGGAGGAGGGGGCTACAATGAGCAGTTCTTC | CASSPSGLAGGGGYNEQFF | NA | 19 | TRBJ2-1 | TRBV10-1 | TRBD2
TGTGCCAGCAGCTTAGGGAGAGCAGATACGCAGTATTTT | CASSLGRADTQYF | NA | 13 | TRBJ2-3 | TRBV7-3 | NA
TGTGCCAGCAGTTTAAACAGGGGAGGCCAGCCCCAGCATTTT | CASSLNRGGQPQHF | NA | 14 | TRBJ1-5 | TRBV6-5 | TRBD1
TGTGCCAGCAGCTTAGCCTTGACAGGGGGTGGTGGCTACACCTTC | CASSLALTGGGGYTF | NA | 15 | TRBJ1-2 | TRBV7-2 | TRBD1
TGTGCCTGGAGTGCCCTTGGCCTCGGGGGCTACAATGAGCAGTTCTTC | CAWSALGLGGYNEQFF | NA | 16 | TRBJ2-1 | TRBV30 | NA
TGCGCCAGCAGCGGGGACAGGGCTAGTGAAGCTTTCTTT | CASSGDRASEAFF | NA | 13 | TRBJ1-1 | TRBV5-1 | TRBD1
TGTGCCAGCAGTTTTAGAGTTCAAGAGACCCAGTACTTC | CASSFRVQETQYF | NA | 13 | TRBJ2-5 | TRBV27 | NA
TGTGCCAGCAGCTTATCACGGGACGGGGGTGGCTACACCTTC | CASSLSRDGGGYTF | few | 14 | TRBJ1-2 | TRBV7-3 | NA
TGCGCCAGCAGCTTGGGAGGGGGGGGAAACGAGCAGTACTTC | CASSLGGGGNEQYF | NA | 14 | TRBJ2-7 | TRBV5-1 | NA
TGTGCCAGCGGGGGCACACCGAACACTGAAGCTTTCTTT | CASGGTPNTEAFF | NA | 13 | TRBJ1-1 | TRBV11-3 | NA
TGCAGCGTTGATACCGGGACAGGGAGGCTAGGCACAGATACGCAGTATTTT | CSVDTGTGRLGTDTQYF | few | 17 | TRBJ2-3 | TRBV29-1 | TRBD1
TGTGCCAGTAACTTAGCGGGTGACACTAGCACAGATACGCAGTATTTT | CASNLAGDTSTDTQYF | NA | 16 | TRBJ2-3 | TRBV19 | TRBD2
TGTGCCAGCAGCGCCCTGGGGAGCAGGCACTCCTCTGGAAACACCATATATTTT | CASSALGSRHSSGNTIYF | NA | 18 | TRBJ1-3 | TRBV9 | NA
TGTGCCAGCAGCTTCGGACTAGCGGGAGTGGGCGAGCAGTACTTC | CASSFGLAGVGEQYF | NA | 15 | TRBJ2-7 | TRBV7-2 | TRBD2
TGTGCCAGTAGTTTAGGTAGGACAGGGAACACTGAAGCTTTCTTT | CASSLGRTGNTEAFF | NA | 15 | TRBJ1-1 | TRBV19 | TRBD1
TGTGCCAGCAGCCGGTGGACAGGCGCTGCTAACTATGGCTACACCTTC | CASSRWTGAANYGYTF | NA | 16 | TRBJ1-2 | TRBV7-9 | TRBD1
TGTGCCTGGAGTGTACGACCAGGGCGAGAGACCCAGTACTTC | CAWSVRPGRETQYF | few | 14 | TRBJ2-5 | TRBV30 | NA
TGTGCCAGCAACTTCGCTCCCTCCGGGACCCAGTACTTC | CASNFAPSGTQYF | NA | 13 | TRBJ2-5 | TRBV25-1 | NA
TGTGCCAGCAGCTTAGTTCCACAGGGTCTCGGGTACACTGAAGCTTTCTTT | CASSLVPQGLGYTEAFF | NA | 17 | TRBJ1-1 | TRBV7-2 | NA
TGTGCCAGCAGTTATCTAGGAACCTATACGCAGTATTTT | CASSYLGTYTQYF | NA | 13 | TRBJ2-3 | TRBV6-5 | NA
TGTGCCAGCAGCTTCGGGGGCTACGAGCAGTACTTC | CASSFGGYEQYF | NA | 12 | TRBJ2-7 | TRBV5-4 | NA
TGTGCCAGTAGTATAGATTCAGGGGCCCCAACAACTAATGAAAAACTGTTTTTT | CASSIDSGAPTTNEKLFF | NA | 18 | TRBJ1-4 | TRBV19 | NA
TGTGCCAGCAGCCCTACAGAAGGACGGGAAAACACTGAAGCTTTCTTT | CASSPTEGRENTEAFF | NA | 16 | TRBJ1-1 | TRBV4-2 | NA
TGTGCCAGCAGTTCTGCTCGGACACGACCCTACGAGCAGTACTTC | CASSSARTRPYEQYF | NA | 15 | TRBJ2-7 | TRBV28 | NA
TGCAGCGTCAAGACAGGCATGAACACTGAAGCTTTCTTT | CSVKTGMNTEAFF | NA | 13 | TRBJ1-1 | TRBV29-1 | NA
TGTGCCAGCAGCGACACTAGCGGGCCTTCCTACAATGAGCAGTTCTTC | CASSDTSGPSYNEQFF | NA | 16 | TRBJ2-1 | TRBV7-9 | TRBD2
TGTGCCACCCACACCACAGTGAACACTGAAGCTTTCTTT | CATHTTVNTEAFF | NA | 13 | TRBJ1-1 | TRBV2 | NA